The rows below give T cell receptor beta chains drawn from one sample of a study of cytomegalovirus exposure and HLA in healthy donors. Only in-frame clones appear in the TCRdb table, and some are missing; sequencing was by immunoSEQ multiplex PCR. The sample yields roughly 160,000 clones, 80% to 90% seen once. Material: PBMCs. The receptors were sampled from a middle-aged man in good health and CMV-seropositive. CDR3s include the opening cysteine and the closing phenylalanine or tryptophan. D genes are given only for firm matches. Clone size is not always given. Where it is, it says once, few, many or a class for expanded clones.

V: TRBV28; J: TRBJ2-7; length: 14; D: .; size: .; CDR3: CASSFNRFPYEQYF; DNA: TGTGCCAGCAGTTTCAACAGGTTTCCCTACGAGCAGTACTTC
V: TRBV10-3; J: TRBJ1-4; length: 16; D: .; size: .; CDR3: CAISVAFRGANEKLFF; DNA: TGTGCCATCAGTGTTGCGTTTCGGGGAGCTAATGAAAAACTGTTTTTT
V: TRBV30; J: TRBJ1-1; length: 13; D: .; size: .; CDR3: CAWSVREISEAFF; DNA: TGTGCCTGGAGTGTACGGGAAATCTCTGAAGCTTTCTTT
V: TRBV25-1; J: TRBJ2-7; length: 15; D: .; size: .; CDR3: CASSEYRGASYEQYF; DNA: TGTGCCAGCAGTGAATACAGAGGCGCGTCCTACGAGCAGTACTTC
V: TRBV4-2; J: TRBJ1-5; length: 16; D: .; size: .; CDR3: CASSQDSTPERQPQHF; DNA: TGTGCCAGCAGCCAAGATAGTACCCCGGAGCGTCAGCCCCAGCATTTT
V: TRBV29-1; J: TRBJ1-1; length: 15; D: .; size: .; CDR3: CSALQGSNMNTEAFF; DNA: TGCAGCGCGCTACAGGGATCGAATATGAACACTGAAGCTTTCTTT
V: TRBV19; J: TRBJ1-2; length: 13; D: .; size: .; CDR3: CASSPGRSYGYTF; DNA: TGTGCCAGCTCACCGGGAAGAAGCTATGGCTACACCTTC
V: TRBV7-9; J: TRBJ2-5; length: 13; D: .; size: .; CDR3: CASSLEYSSTQYF; DNA: TGTGCCAGCAGCTTAGAGTACTCGAGTACCCAGTACTTC
V: TRBV4-3; J: TRBJ1-2; length: 15; D: .; size: .; CDR3: CASSQGVRVHYGYTF; DNA: TGCGCCAGCAGCCAAGGGGTTCGGGTTCACTATGGCTACACCTTC
V: TRBV2; J: TRBJ2-2; length: 14; D: .; size: .; CDR3: CASSVGTSTGELFF; DNA: TGTGCCAGCAGTGTGGGGACTTCCACCGGGGAGCTGTTTTTT
V: TRBV6-5; J: TRBJ1-4; length: 14; D: .; size: .; CDR3: CASRPSGFDGKLFF; DNA: TGTGCCAGCAGGCCCTCCGGGTTCGACGGGAAACTGTTTTTT
V: TRBV6-5; J: TRBJ2-1; length: 14; D: .; size: .; CDR3: CASSYRRLANEQFF; DNA: TGTGCCAGCAGTTACAGGCGGCTAGCCAATGAGCAGTTCTTC
V: TRBV19; J: TRBJ2-6; length: 19; D: TRBD2; size: .; CDR3: CASSAPWGGGEAGANVLTF; DNA: TGTGCCAGTAGTGCGCCTTGGGGCGGGGGGGAGGCTGGGGCCAACGTCCTGACTTTC
V: TRBV19; J: TRBJ2-7; length: 14; D: TRBD2; size: once; CDR3: CASSMRRTSVPGYF; DNA: TGTGCCAGTAGTATGAGAAGAACTAGCGTCCCGGGGTACTTC
V: TRBV7-6; J: TRBJ2-7; length: 13; D: TRBD1; size: .; CDR3: CASSSQQGTEQYF; DNA: TGTGCCAGCAGCTCGCAACAGGGGACCGAGCAGTACTTC
V: TRBV9; J: TRBJ2-5; length: 16; D: TRBD2; size: once; CDR3: CASSVGLAGGQGTQYF; DNA: TGTGCCAGCAGCGTAGGACTAGCGGGGGGCCAGGGGACCCAGTACTTC
V: TRBV7-6; J: TRBJ1-4; length: 15; D: .; size: .; CDR3: CASSPGRGWDEKLFF; DNA: TGTGCCAGCAGCCCTGGACGCGGGTGGGATGAAAAACTGTTTTTT
V: TRBV19; J: TRBJ2-5; length: 17; D: TRBD2; size: once; CDR3: CASSIDGAAGGPETQYF; DNA: TGTGCCAGTAGTATAGATGGGGCAGCGGGAGGGCCAGAGACCCAGTACTTC
V: TRBV11-2; J: TRBJ1-2; length: 15; D: .; size: .; CDR3: CASSLGWAGAFVYTF; DNA: TGTGCCAGCAGCTTAGGTTGGGCAGGGGCCTTCGTCTACACCTTC
V: TRBV6-5; J: TRBJ1-2; length: 16; D: .; size: .; CDR3: CASSSPGQSGNYGYTF; DNA: TGTGCCAGCAGTTCACCCGGACAGTCTGGAAACTATGGCTACACCTTC
V: TRBV4-1; J: TRBJ1-6; length: 16; D: .; size: few; CDR3: CASSQDPAAENSPLHF; DNA: TGCGCCAGCAGCCAAGACCCGGCGGCAGAAAATTCACCCCTCCACTTT
V: TRBV4-1; J: TRBJ1-6; length: 15; D: .; size: .; CDR3: CASSRVQGSASPLHF; DNA: TGCGCCAGCAGCCGGGTACAGGGCTCGGCTTCACCCCTCCACTTT
V: TRBV13; J: TRBJ2-1; length: 14; D: .; size: .; CDR3: CASSLGLEGNEQFF; DNA: TGTGCCAGCAGCTTAGGCCTGGAGGGGAATGAGCAGTTCTTC
V: TRBV28; J: TRBJ2-5; length: 13; D: .; size: .; CDR3: CASSLDPTGTQYF; DNA: TGTGCCAGCAGTTTAGACCCCACAGGGACCCAGTACTTC
V: TRBV4-2; J: TRBJ2-3; length: 14; D: TRBD2; size: .; CDR3: CASSRPGLDDTQYF; DNA: TGTGCCAGCAGCCGTCCGGGACTAGACGATACGCAGTATTTT
V: TRBV7-9; J: TRBJ2-1; length: 15; D: TRBD2; size: .; CDR3: CASSPGLAGYNEQFF; DNA: TGTGCCAGCAGCCCCGGACTAGCGGGGTACAATGAGCAGTTCTTC
V: TRBV9; J: TRBJ2-7; length: 15; D: .; size: .; CDR3: CASSVGQGFLYEQYF; DNA: TGTGCCAGCAGCGTAGGTCAGGGGTTTCTCTACGAGCAGTACTTC
V: TRBV19; J: TRBJ1-2; length: 17; D: TRBD1; size: .; CDR3: CASSIGRTGGAPYGYTF; DNA: TGTGCCAGTAGTATAGGAAGGACAGGGGGCGCCCCCTATGGCTACACCTTC
V: TRBV6-1; J: TRBJ1-5; length: 15; D: .; size: .; CDR3: CASSTRQGGDQPQHF; DNA: TGTGCCAGCAGTACTCGCCAGGGAGGTGATCAGCCCCAGCATTTT
V: TRBV5-6; J: TRBJ1-4; length: 16; D: .; size: once; CDR3: CASSLGQVSTNEKLFF; DNA: TGTGCCAGCAGCTTGGGACAGGTCTCAACTAATGAAAAACTGTTTTTT
V: TRBV6-1; J: TRBJ1-1; length: 13; D: .; size: .; CDR3: CASRMKEWTEAFF; DNA: TGTGCCAGCAGAATGAAGGAGTGGACTGAAGCTTTCTTT
V: TRBV4-3; J: TRBJ1-4; length: 17; D: .; size: .; CDR3: CASSQDPRGFTNEKLFF; DNA: TGCGCCAGCAGCCAAGATCCCCGCGGGTTTACTAATGAAAAACTGTTTTTT
V: TRBV7-3; J: TRBJ2-5; length: 14; D: TRBD1; size: .; CDR3: CASSIRGPQETQYF; DNA: TGTGCCAGCAGCATCAGGGGGCCCCAAGAGACCCAGTACTTC
V: TRBV18; J: TRBJ1-1; length: 14; D: .; size: .; CDR3: CASSGTRTNTEAFF; DNA: TGTGCCAGCTCGGGGACACGGACAAACACTGAAGCTTTCTTT
V: TRBV4-3; J: TRBJ2-2; length: 14; D: .; size: .; CDR3: CASRLSPNTGELFF; DNA: TGCGCCAGCAGACTAAGCCCGAACACCGGGGAGCTGTTTTTT
V: TRBV6-6; J: TRBJ2-3; length: 15; D: TRBD2; size: .; CDR3: CASSYLAGHTDTQYF; DNA: TGTGCCAGCAGTTACCTAGCGGGACACACAGATACGCAGTATTTT
V: TRBV6-5; J: TRBJ2-3; length: 16; D: TRBD2; size: .; CDR3: CASSSPLAEPTDTQYF; DNA: TGTGCCAGCAGTTCTCCTCTAGCGGAGCCCACAGATACGCAGTATTTT
V: TRBV2; J: TRBJ2-7; length: 14; D: TRBD2; size: .; CDR3: CASKTSGAAYEQYF; DNA: TGTGCCAGCAAAACTAGCGGGGCCGCCTACGAGCAGTACTTC
V: TRBV7-9; J: TRBJ1-1; length: 14; D: .; size: .; CDR3: CASSARQIPNVAFF; DNA: TGTGCCAGCAGCGCCCGACAAATTCCGAACGTGGCTTTCTTT
V: TRBV19; J: TRBJ2-1; length: 15; D: TRBD2; size: .; CDR3: CASSIAAGGDNEQFF; DNA: TGTGCCAGTAGTATAGCAGCGGGGGGGGACAATGAGCAGTTCTTC
V: TRBV7-2; J: TRBJ1-6; length: 14; D: .; size: .; CDR3: CASSLGPNNSPLHF; DNA: TGTGCCAGCAGCTTAGGGCCGAATAATTCACCCCTCCACTTT
V: TRBV9; J: TRBJ1-3; length: 16; D: .; size: few; CDR3: CASSVGPGSSGNTIYF; DNA: TGTGCCAGCAGCGTAGGACCGGGGAGCTCTGGAAACACCATATATTTT
V: TRBV29-1; J: TRBJ2-7; length: 12; D: .; size: once; CDR3: CSVDSGLGEQYF; DNA: TGCAGCGTTGACAGTGGGCTCGGCGAGCAGTACTTC
V: TRBV5-1; J: TRBJ1-6; length: 13; D: TRBD1; size: .; CDR3: CASRGQDDSPLHF; DNA: TGCGCCAGCAGAGGACAGGACGATTCACCCCTCCACTTT
V: TRBV29-1; J: TRBJ2-7; length: 10; D: .; size: .; CDR3: CSAVNYEQYF; DNA: TGCAGCGCCGTAAACTACGAGCAGTACTTC
V: TRBV11-2; J: TRBJ2-3; length: 16; D: TRBD1; size: .; CDR3: CASSLDGGQGTDTQYF; DNA: TGTGCCAGCAGCTTAGATGGGGGACAGGGGACAGATACGCAGTATTTT
V: TRBV27; J: TRBJ2-7; length: 15; D: TRBD1; size: .; CDR3: CASSSTWDRTYEQYF; DNA: TGTGCCAGCAGTTCAACCTGGGACAGGACCTACGAGCAGTACTTC
V: TRBV11-2; J: TRBJ1-1; length: 16; D: .; size: few; CDR3: CASSPTTDNSNTEAFF; DNA: TGTGCCAGCAGCCCCACGACAGACAACTCGAACACTGAAGCTTTCTTT
V: TRBV9; J: TRBJ2-2; length: 16; D: .; size: .; CDR3: CASSVGDRRNTGELFF; DNA: TGTGCCAGCAGCGTAGGTGACAGGAGGAACACCGGGGAGCTGTTTTTT
V: TRBV30; J: TRBJ1-6; length: 17; D: .; size: .; CDR3: CAWSVQGRAYMGSPLHF; DNA: TGTGCCTGGAGTGTACAGGGACGGGCGTATATGGGTTCACCCCTCCACTTT
V: TRBV7-2; J: TRBJ2-3; length: 15; D: TRBD1; size: .; CDR3: CASSKGQGDTDTQYF; DNA: TGTGCCAGCAGCAAGGGACAGGGGGACACAGATACGCAGTATTTT
V: TRBV11-2; J: TRBJ2-6; length: 19; D: TRBD1; size: once; CDR3: CASSLSPRTGSSGANVLTF; DNA: TGTGCCAGCAGCTTGTCCCCCAGGACAGGGAGCTCTGGGGCCAACGTCCTGACTTTC